The 5 T cell receptor beta chains below were found in one sample sequenced in a study of CD8+CD57+ T cells in acquired aplastic anemia. Genomic DNA served as template for TCR beta VDJ and CDR3 profiling. Via MiXCR, TCRdb re-called the reads, giving one row per CDR3 protein. This sample has 400,000 to 600,000 distinct CDR3 sequences, with under 40% found just once. Patients included in sequencing had previously demonstrated CD8+CD57+ cell expansion by flow cytometry. The material sequenced was sorted CD4+, CD8+, or CD8+CD57+ T cells (not recorded which) from PBMCs. The source of these receptors is a human donor with aplastic anemia.

J is TRBJ1-2 and V is TRBV14; D remains unclear. Trimming pared 0 bases from V and 3 bases from J, leaving 14 bases between. Germline lookup yields CDR1 SGHDN and CDR2 FVKESK. There are 16 residues in the CDR3. The CDR3 spells CASSQDESGGHYGYTF. CDR3 in DNA: TGTGCCAGCAGCCAAGATGAGTCCGGTGGCCACTATGGCTACACCTTC.

There are a few counts of this clonotype. The chain employs TRBV6-5 and TRBJ2-7; possible D gene TRBD2, 6 bases. Trimming shortened V by 3 bases and J by 0 bases, and 12 bases separated the two germline ends. This CDR3 spans 15 amino acids. The germline gives CDR1 MNHEY, CDR2 SVGAGI. CDR3 nucleotides: TGTGCCAGCAGTTATTATCGGGGGAGCTCCTACGAGCAGTACTTC. Encoded protein: CASSYYRGSSYEQYF.

This clonotype was detected ten times or more. J is TRBJ2-1 and V is TRBV29-1; the D gene is possibly TRBD2 (5 bases). Germline V gene data show CDR1 as SQVTM and CDR2 as ANQGSEA. V dropped 2 bases and J dropped 1 base, with 18 bases sitting between them. The CDR3 runs 17 residues. CDR3: CSVEPRLAVLSYNEQFF. As DNA, the CDR3 is TGCAGCGTTGAACCGAGGCTAGCAGTACTATCCTACAATGAGCAGTTCTTC.

This clonotype appeared a few times. V is TRBV5-4 and J is TRBJ2-7, with 10 bases that match TRBD1. The J segment lost 0 bases and the V segment lost 1 base, leaving 7 bases of the junction unmatched. This CDR3 is built from 17 residues. Per the germline V gene, CDR1 is SGHNT and CDR2 is YYREEE (reference sequence). The CDR3 sequence is CASSLLSGQGNSYEQYF. The CDR3 DNA sequence: TGTGCCAGCAGCTTGTTGTCGGGACAGGGGAACTCCTACGAGCAGTACTTC.

This clonotype was seen a few times. CDR3 bases: TGTGCCAGCAGCTCTTCGACGACTGGGGAGCAGTACTTC. Encoded protein: CASSSSTTGEQYF. The chain is built from TRBV11-3 and TRBJ2-7, with unresolved D. CDR3 length: 13 residues. The germline CDR1 and CDR2 sequences are SGHNT and YENEEA. V lost 4 bases and J 7 bases, leaving 14 bases between the germline ends.